The rows below give T cell receptor beta chains drawn from one sample of a study of response to subunit inactivated influenza vaccine. Via MiXCR, TCRdb re-called the RT-PCR reads, giving one row per CDR3 protein. The repertoire holds 300,000 to 350,000 distinct CDR3 sequences, with approximately 20% as singletons. The source was PBMCs from blood, collected about 20 months after vaccination. The receptors come from a man aged 50-75 years who received an inactivated influenza vaccine. Both conserved end residues are part of each CDR3. Fields, in order: V gene, D gene, clone size, J gene, CDR3 DNA, CDR3 protein. A D gene is named only where the DNA matches it firmly. Expanded clones get a size class; other rows say once, few or many, or leave the size out.

TRBV4-3,.,.,TRBJ1-3,TGCGCCAGCAGCCAAGATTTAGAGAGAAACACCATATATTTT,CASSQDLERNTIYF
TRBV6-1,TRBD2,many,TRBJ2-1,TGTGCCAGCAGTCCTTTTAGCGGGAGGGCCCAGAATGAGCAGTTCTTC,CASSPFSGRAQNEQFF
TRBV6-2/TRBV6-3,TRBD2,many,TRBJ2-1,TGTGCCAGCAGTATCTGGAGCGGGAGGGTATACAATGAGCAGTTCTTC,CASSIWSGRVYNEQFF
TRBV12-3/TRBV12-4,TRBD1,.,TRBJ2-3,TGTGCCAGCAGCGCTGACAGGGGAGCGCAGTATTTT,CASSADRGAQYF
TRBV5-1,TRBD2,few,TRBJ2-1,TGCGCCAGCACCTGGAATGGACTAGCGGGGGACAATGAGCAGTTCTTC,CASTWNGLAGDNEQFF
TRBV19,TRBD1,few,TRBJ1-5,TGTGCCAGTAGTATGGGGACAGGCTATCAGCCCCAGCATTTT,CASSMGTGYQPQHF
TRBV7-2,.,few,TRBJ2-1,TGTGCCAGCAGCATTAGCGGTCCTGGGAATGAGCAGTTCTTC,CASSISGPGNEQFF
TRBV30,.,few,TRBJ1-5,TGTGCCTGGGCTATGGGTTTCAATCAGCCCCAGCATTTT,CAWAMGFNQPQHF
TRBV6-2/TRBV6-3,.,few,TRBJ2-6,TGTGCCAGCAGTTACGGCGGGGCCAACGTCCTGACTTTC,CASSYGGANVLTF
TRBV7-9,.,.,TRBJ1-1,TGTGCCAGCAGCCTTTTCCCCGGGAACACTGAAGCTTTCTTT,CASSLFPGNTEAFF
TRBV28,.,.,TRBJ2-7,TGTGCCAGCAGTTTATACAGCTTGGGACACCGAATTGAGTACTTC,CASSLYSLGHRIEYF
TRBV4-1,TRBD1,.,TRBJ2-5,TGCGCCAGCAGCCGGTTAGACAGGGATTGGACCCAGTACTTC,CASSRLDRDWTQYF
TRBV9,.,many,TRBJ2-1,TGTGCCAGCAGCGGCTTCCGGGACTTGTCCTACAATGAGCAGTTCTTC,CASSGFRDLSYNEQFF
TRBV15,.,few,TRBJ1-5,TGTGCCACCAGCAGAGATATCGGGGTACAGCCCCAGCATTTT,CATSRDIGVQPQHF
TRBV25-1,.,few,TRBJ1-2,TGTGCCAGCAGTGAATCCGCCTCCTATGGCTACACCTTC,CASSESASYGYTF
TRBV9,TRBD2,.,TRBJ2-1,TGTGCCAGCGCGAGGACTAGCGGGAGTATAACTGAGCAGTTCTTC,CASARTSGSITEQFF
TRBV28,TRBD1,.,TRBJ1-4,TGTGCCAGCAGTAGACAGGGGGCCTATGAAAAACTGTTTTTT,CASSRQGAYEKLFF
TRBV28,.,.,TRBJ1-2,TGTGCCAGCACCCGAAACCGGGGAGGGATCTATGGCTACACCTTC,CASTRNRGGIYGYTF